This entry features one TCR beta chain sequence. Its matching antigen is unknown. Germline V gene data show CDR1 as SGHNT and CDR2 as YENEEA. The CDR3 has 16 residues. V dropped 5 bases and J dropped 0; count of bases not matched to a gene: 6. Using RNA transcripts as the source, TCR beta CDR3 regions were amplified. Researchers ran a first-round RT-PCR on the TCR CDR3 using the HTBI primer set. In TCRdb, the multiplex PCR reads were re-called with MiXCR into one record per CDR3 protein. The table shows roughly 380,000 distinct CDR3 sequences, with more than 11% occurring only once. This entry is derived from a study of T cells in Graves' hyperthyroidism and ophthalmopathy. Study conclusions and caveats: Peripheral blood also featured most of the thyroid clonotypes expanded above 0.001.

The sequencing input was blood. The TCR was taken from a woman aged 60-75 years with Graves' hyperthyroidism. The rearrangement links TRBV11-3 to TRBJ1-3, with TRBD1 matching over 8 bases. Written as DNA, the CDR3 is TGTGCCAGCAGCCCCTGGACAGGGTACTCTGGAAACACCATATATTTT. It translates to CASSPWTGYSGNTIYF. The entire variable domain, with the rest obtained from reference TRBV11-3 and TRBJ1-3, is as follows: EAGVVQSPRYKIIEKKQPVAFWCNPISGHNTLYWYLQNLGQGPELLIRYENEEAVDDSQLPKDRFSAERLKGVDSTLKIQPAELGDSAVYLCASSPWTGYSGNTIYFGEGSWLTVV.